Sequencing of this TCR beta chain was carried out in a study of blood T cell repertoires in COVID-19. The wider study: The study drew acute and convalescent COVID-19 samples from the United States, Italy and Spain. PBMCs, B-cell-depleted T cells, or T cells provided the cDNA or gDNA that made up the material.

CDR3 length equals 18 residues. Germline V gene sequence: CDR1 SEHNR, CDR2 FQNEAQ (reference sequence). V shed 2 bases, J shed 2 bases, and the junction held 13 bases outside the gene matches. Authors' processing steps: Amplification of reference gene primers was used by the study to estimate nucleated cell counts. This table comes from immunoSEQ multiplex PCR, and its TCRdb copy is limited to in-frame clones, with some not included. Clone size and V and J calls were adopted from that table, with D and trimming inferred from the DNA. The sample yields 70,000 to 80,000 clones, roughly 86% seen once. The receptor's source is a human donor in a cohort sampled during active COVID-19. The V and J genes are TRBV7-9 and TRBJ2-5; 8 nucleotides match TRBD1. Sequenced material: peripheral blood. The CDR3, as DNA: TGTGCCAGCAGCTTATTCCCGGGACAGGTGATAGGTCAAGAGACCCAGTACTTC. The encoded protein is CASSLFPGQVIGQETQYF.